Described below is a single T cell receptor beta chain sequence and its context. The CDR3 sequence is 17 residues long. V dropped 2 bases and J dropped 0; count of bases not matched to a gene: 7. CDR1 SGHRS and CDR2 YFSETQ come from the germline V gene. These data belong to a study of blood T cell repertoires in COVID-19. Turning to the study itself: Sites across the United States, Italy and Spain contributed samples from acute and convalescent COVID-19.

The data were produced by immunoSEQ multiplex PCR, yet TCRdb's version contains in-frame clones alone and is incomplete. Found here are around 300,000 clones, roughly 91% of them singletons; the top ten hold roughly 1.9%. Clinical histories supplied by participants themselves formed the basis of cohort assignment. Recovered status in Cohort 3 required two negative PCRs, clearance, or symptom resolution. The TCR sequence derives from an older woman who had recovered from COVID-19. Specimen: PBMCs or T cells enriched from blood (not recorded which). The V gene is TRBV5-1, the J gene TRBJ2-7; 11 bases agree with TRBD2. As DNA, the CDR3 is TGCGCCAGCAGCTTTACCGGGACTAGCGGCCCCTCCTACGAGCAGTACTTC. It yields the protein CASSFTGTSGPSYEQYF.